These 6 T cell receptor beta chains share one sample of origin, sequenced in a study of T-cell reconstitution after alpha-beta-depleted transplantation in children. Library preparation (for TCRbeta) was performed with unique molecular identifiers. In TCRdb, the PCR reads were re-called with MiXCR into one record per CDR3 protein. The sample consists of about 400,000 distinct CDR3 sequences, roughly 20% of them appearing once. This material consisted of PBMCs from the stem cell graft donor, taken from the stem cell graft. The source is a human donor who donated a stem cell graft to a child with acute myeloid leukemia.

The sample holds a few counts of this clonotype. The chain links TRBV12-3 or TRBV12-4 to TRBJ2-7; 7 bases agree with TRBD1. This CDR3 is 13 amino acids long. Germline trimming cut 8 bases from V and 7 bases from J; bases unmatched to any gene: 11. As DNA, the CDR3 is TGTGCCAGCTCGCCAAGGACAGGTGGGGAGCAGTACTTC. Encoded protein: CASSPRTGGEQYF.

The chain couples TRBV29-1 to TRBJ2-5, with 10 bases fitting TRBD1. CDR3 length: 15 amino acids. Germline V gene data show CDR1 as SQVTM and CDR2 as ANQGSEA. V gave up 4 bases and J gave up 7 bases; unmatched junction bases: 12. The CDR3: CSVVVSGTGVGTQYF. The CDR3 DNA is TGCAGCGTTGTAGTAAGCGGGACAGGGGTAGGGACCCAGTACTTC.

The V gene is TRBV4-1, the J gene TRBJ1-1; TRBD1 agrees at 10 bases. In germline, CDR1 is MGHRA, CDR2 YSYEKL. The CDR3 consists of 14 residues. V dropped 1 base and J dropped 6; count of bases not matched to a gene: 2. CDR3 region: CASSQGQGASEAFF. For the CDR3, the DNA is TGCGCCAGCAGCCAAGGACAGGGGGCATCTGAAGCTTTCTTT.

This clonotype was recorded a few times. The V call is TRBV20-1, the J call TRBJ2-7; D unresolved. V lost 5 bases to trimming and J lost 0 bases, with 11 bases between them. Per the germline V gene, CDR1 is DFQATT and CDR2 is SNEGSKA (reference sequence). The CDR3 has 13 residues. DNA for the CDR3: TGCAGTGCTCCAGCCGCAGTCTCCTACGAGCAGTACTTC. Amino acids: CSAPAAVSYEQYF.

This clonotype was detected only a few times. This sequence joins TRBV12-3 or TRBV12-4 and TRBJ2-3; 13 nucleotides match TRBD2. CDR3 length equals 16 residues. Trimming at V came to 5 bases and at J to 5 bases, leaving 7 bases not matched to a gene. In DNA, the CDR3 is TGTGCCAGCAGTAGACTAGCGGGAGGACCCGGAGATACGCAGTATTTT. This codes for CASSRLAGGPGDTQYF.

In this sample, this clonotype turned up many times. V and J are TRBV29-1 and TRBJ2-1, with D possibly TRBD2 on 7 matching bases. Germline V gives CDR1 SQVTM, CDR2 ANQGSEA. Trimming pared 5 bases from V and 5 bases from J, leaving 19 bases between. The length of the CDR3 is 15 residues. The chain's CDR3 is CSVLPGQGRDNEQFF. The CDR3, as DNA: TGCAGCGTTCTCCCGGGACAAGGGAGGGACAATGAGCAGTTCTTC.